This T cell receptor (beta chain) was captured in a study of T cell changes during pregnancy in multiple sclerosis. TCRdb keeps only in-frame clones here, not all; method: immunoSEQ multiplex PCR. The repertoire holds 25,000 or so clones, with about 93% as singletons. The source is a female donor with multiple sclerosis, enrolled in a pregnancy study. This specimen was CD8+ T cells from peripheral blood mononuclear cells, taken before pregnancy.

The CDR3 coding sequence is TGTGCCATCAGTGAAACAGGGGAGGACCATGAGCAGTTCTTC. Residues: CAISETGEDHEQFF. The rearrangement joins TRBV10-3 to TRBJ2-1; perhaps TRBD1 as D (7 bases). The CDR3 runs 14 residues. V lost 3 bases, J lost 8 bases, and 14 bases lay in between. Germline V gives CDR1 ENHRY, CDR2 SYGVKD.